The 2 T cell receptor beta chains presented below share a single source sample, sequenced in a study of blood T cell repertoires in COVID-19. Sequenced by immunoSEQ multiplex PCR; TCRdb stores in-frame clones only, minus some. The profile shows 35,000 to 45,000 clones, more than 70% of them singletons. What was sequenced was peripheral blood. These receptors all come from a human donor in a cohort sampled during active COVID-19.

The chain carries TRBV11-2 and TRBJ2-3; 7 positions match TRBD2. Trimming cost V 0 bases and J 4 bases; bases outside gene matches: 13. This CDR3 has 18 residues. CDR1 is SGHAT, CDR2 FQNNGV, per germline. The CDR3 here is CASSLDGGRGLLADTQYF. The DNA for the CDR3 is TGTGCCAGCAGCTTAGATGGGGGGAGGGGTTTGCTGGCAGATACGCAGTATTTT. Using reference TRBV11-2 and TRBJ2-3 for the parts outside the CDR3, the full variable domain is EAGVAQSPRYKIIEKRQSVAFWCNPISGHATLYWYQQILGQGPKLLIQFQNNGVVDDSQLPKDRFSAERLKGVDSTLKIQPAKLEDSAVYLCASSLDGGRGLLADTQYFGPGTRLTVL.

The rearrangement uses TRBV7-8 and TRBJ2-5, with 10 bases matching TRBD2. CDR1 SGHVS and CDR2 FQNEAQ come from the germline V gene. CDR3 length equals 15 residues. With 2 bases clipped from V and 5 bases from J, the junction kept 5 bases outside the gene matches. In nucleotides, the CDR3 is TGTGCCAGCAGCTTAAGGCTAGCGGGGGTGGAGACCCAGTACTTC. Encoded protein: CASSLRLAGVETQYF.